The 15 T cell receptor beta chains in this list originate from one sample, sequenced in a study of cytomegalovirus exposure and HLA in healthy donors (dated by TCRdb to 2015 to 2018). The library was built by means of the immunoSEQ multiplex PCR assay. The multiplex PCR relied on a mix of 60 forward primers for TCR Vbeta segments and 13 reverse primers for TCR Jbeta segments. Held by TCRdb, this immuneACCESS table contains in-frame sequences only and omits some clones. Under half of the omission traces to an unresolved V gene where checked; the cause of the rest is unknown. The sample's table covers 190,000 or so clones. In total, the top ten clones hold about 0.74% of the sample. Material for sequencing was PBMCs. The receptors shown here come from a boy younger than 18 in good health and CMV-seronegative.

CDR3 nucleotide sequence: TGCGCCAGCAGCCATATCGGACAGGGGTCCGGGGAGCTGTTTTTT. Its translation is CASSHIGQGSGELFF. The gene calls are TRBV4-1 and TRBJ2-2; the match to TRBD1 covers 9 bases. V shed 3 bases and J 6 bases; nucleotides not matched to a gene: 5. The CDR3 length is 15 residues. Germline V gene data show CDR1 as MGHRA and CDR2 as YSYEKL.

The chain couples TRBV6-5 to TRBJ1-1, with 8 positions matching TRBD1. The V gene end was trimmed by 6 bases and the J gene end by 11 bases; junction bases not matched to a gene: 17. CDR1 and CDR2 from the germline V gene are MNHEY and SVGAGI. The CDR3 runs to 15 residues. The CDR3 DNA follows: TGTGCCAGCAGAAGACAGGGGCCCTTGATTGGTCAGGCTTTCTTT. This codes for CASRRQGPLIGQAFF.

A word on this clone: Other DNA sequences from this sample encode an identical CDR3 as well. The chain combines TRBV4-3 with TRBJ1-6; TRBD1 might be the D (6 bases). CDR3 size: 15 residues. V lost 0 bases, J lost 8 bases, and 11 bases lay in between. From germline, CDR1 is LGHNA and CDR2 YSLEER. Here the CDR3 DNA reads TGCGCCAGCAGCCAAGAGTGGGGGCAGGATTCACCCCTCCACTTT. This gives the protein CASSQEWGQDSPLHF.

This sequence joins TRBV6-5 and TRBJ1-1; a weak D match, TRBD1 (6 bases). This CDR3 is 13 amino acids long. Germline CDR1 is MNHEY and CDR2 is SVGAGI. The V end lost 6 bases, the J end lost 2 bases, and 10 bases lay between the germline ends. CDR3 residues: CASSSDRNTEAFF. CDR3 nucleotides: TGTGCCAGCAGCTCGGACAGAAACACTGAAGCTTTCTTT.

V usage is TRBV7-9 and J usage is TRBJ1-2, with D possibly TRBD1 on 6 matching bases. CDR1 and CDR2 from the germline V gene are SEHNR and FQNEAQ (reference sequence). The V gene lost 5 bases and the J gene lost 2 bases, with 9 bases spanning the gap. The CDR3 sequence is 13 residues long. The CDR3 DNA reads as TGTGCCAGCAGCCGGGACACAAACTATGGCTACACCTTC. It yields the protein CASSRDTNYGYTF.

CDR3 sequence (DNA): TGTGCCAGCAGCCAAGAGCGGGGGGGACCCTGGGAGCAGTACTTC. The encoded protein is CASSQERGGPWEQYF. The V call is TRBV7-2, the J call TRBJ2-7; TRBD2 agrees at 10 bases. The CDR3 loop spans 15 amino acids. The junction had 11 bases not matched to a gene; V was cut back by 5 bases and J by 7 bases. Germline V gene lookup returns CDR1 SGHTA and CDR2 FQGNSA.

DNA for the CDR3: TGTGCCAGCAGCTCCGGGACAGGGGCCTATGGCTACACCTTC. Its translation: CASSSGTGAYGYTF. V is TRBV7-2 and J is TRBJ1-2; 10 nucleotides line up with TRBD1. V lost 4 bases, J lost 4 bases, and 3 bases stayed unmatched. Per the germline V gene, CDR1 is SGHTA and CDR2 is FQGNSA. This CDR3 region has 14 residues.

The CDR3 region has the DNA TGTGCCAGCAGTTACTCGAAAGGCAGGGTGGGAAAGACCCAGTACTTC. Amino acid sequence: CASSYSKGRVGKTQYF. The chain joins TRBV6-5 to TRBJ2-5; D perhaps matches TRBD1 (5 bases). The V end lost 0 bases, the J end lost 6 bases, and 17 bases lay between the germline ends. The CDR3 runs to 16 residues. Germline CDR1 and CDR2: MNHEY and SVGAGI.

The chain combines TRBV30 with TRBJ1-2; D uncertain. Germline V gives CDR1 GTSNPN, CDR2 SVGIG (reference sequence). The V end lost 2 bases, the J end lost 4 bases, and 11 bases lay between the germline ends. CDR3 length: 13 residues. CDR3 sequence: CAWSYAPSYGYTF. Written as DNA, the CDR3 is TGTGCCTGGAGTTACGCGCCAAGCTATGGCTACACCTTC. Full variable domain (missing parts from reference TRBV30 and TRBJ1-2): SQTIHQWPATLVQPVGSPLSLECTVEGTSNPNLYWYRQAAGRGLQLLFYSVGIGQISSEVPQNLSASRPQDRQFILSSKKLLLSDSGFYLCAWSYAPSYGYTFGSGTRLTVV.

The chain is built from TRBV7-3 and TRBJ2-2; D is undetermined. Germline CDR1 is SGHTA and CDR2 is FQGTGA. The CDR3 spans 14 residues. The ends were cut back, 4 bases at V and 1 base at J, with 7 bases in the middle. CDR3 region: CASSSSGNTGELFF. DNA of the CDR3: TGTGCCAGCAGCTCCTCGGGGAACACCGGGGAGCTGTTTTTT.

J is TRBJ2-1 and V is TRBV6-1, with 7 bases that match TRBD2. This CDR3 is built from 16 residues. Per germline, CDR1 MNHNS and CDR2 SASEGT. V dropped 4 bases and J dropped 6; count of bases not matched to a gene: 12. DNA of the CDR3: TGTGCCAGCAGTGGGGTAGCGGGTCGTAGTGTCAATGAGCAGTTCTTC. Protein: CASSGVAGRSVNEQFF.

The chain combines TRBV5-1 with TRBJ2-7, with 12 positions matching TRBD1. CDR3 length equals 15 residues. Germline-derived CDR1 and CDR2 are SGHRS and YFSETQ. The trim removed 3 bases at V and 4 bases at J, leaving 5 bases unmatched. The CDR3, as DNA: TGCGCCAGCAGCTCCCGGGACAGGGGGCTGTACGAGCAGTACTTC. As protein: CASSSRDRGLYEQYF. The full variable domain, completed using reference TRBV5-1 and TRBJ2-7, is KAGVTQTPRYLIKTRGQQVTLSCSPISGHRSVSWYQQTPGQGLQFLFEYFSETQRNKGNFPGRFSGRQFSNSRSEMNVSTLELGDSALYLCASSSRDRGLYEQYFGPGTRLTVT.

The rearrangement joins TRBV4-1 to TRBJ2-4; 9 positions agree with TRBD1. The CDR3 runs to 15 residues. V lost 2 bases to trimming and J lost 6 bases; unmatched junction nucleotides: 5. Looked up from germline, CDR1 is MGHRA and CDR2 is YSYEKL. CDR3: CASSQPGQGRNIQYF. The CDR3 coding sequence is TGCGCCAGCAGCCAACCAGGACAGGGGAGAAACATTCAGTACTTC.

The rearrangement links TRBV7-2 to TRBJ1-2; maybe TRBD1 (5 bases). This CDR3 comprises 15 residues. Germline CDR1 is SGHTA and CDR2 is FQGNSA. The ends were cut back, 5 bases at V and 8 bases at J, with 21 bases in the middle. CDR3 DNA sequence: TGTGCCAGCAGCCCGGGGGGAGCTCCCGAACAGGGCTACACCTTC. Its translation: CASSPGGAPEQGYTF.

V and J are TRBV9 and TRBJ1-1; 8 bases map to TRBD1. V gave up 0 bases and J gave up 4 bases; unmatched junction bases: 14. This CDR3 is 18 amino acids long. The V gene's germline CDR1 is SGDLS and CDR2 YYNGEE. The CDR3 DNA sequence: TGTGCCAGCAGCGTAGCTTCCAGGGGGCCTCAATGGGGCACTGAAGCTTTCTTT. It specifies CASSVASRGPQWGTEAFF.